This T cell receptor (beta chain) emerged from a study of CXCR3-negative and CXCR3-positive naive CD8 T cells. Germline values: CDR1 SGHKS, CDR2 YYEKEE (reference sequence). This CDR3 spans 15 amino acids. TRB cDNA was prepared as libraries by UMI-labeled 5' RACE. TCRdb reprocessed the 5' RACE reads, with one entry per CDR3 protein and no DNA. Its listing shows roughly 48,000 distinct CDR3 sequences. Regarding this clonotype: Antigen specificity is unknown.

Broader study findings: Naive subsets were similarly diverse, while memory CD8+ repertoires were much less diverse. Within a donor, both naive subsets shared TRBV-TRBJ usage, unlike memory cells.

The clonotype originates from a human donor in good health. Some clones in this sample may be carry-over from other donors' samples. The specimen sequenced was memory CD8+ T cells from blood. The V gene is TRBV5-5, the J gene TRBJ1-5; TCRdb gives TRBD1 as the D gene, but with no DNA this cannot be confirmed. CDR3 protein: CASRVGTESNQPQHF.